This note documents a single TCR beta chain sequence. This clone was detected only once. The target of this receptor is not known. Per-nucleotide qualities are absent, and no much larger clonotype sits a single base away. Using the deep immunoSEQ assay, multiplex PCR amplified TCR CDR3 regions from genomic DNA. For each cell subset, the extracted genomic DNA was distributed evenly across all wells of several immunoSEQ 96-well plates, and each plate served as one replicate. For sorted subsets, approximately 210 ng genomic DNA, equal to 25,000 to 35,000 T cell genomes, was loaded into each replicate PCR. The purified libraries were quantified using a Qubit 3.0 fluorometer, sized with a Bioanalyzer 2100, and then quantified again using the KAPA Library Quantification kit. Each immunoSEQ 96-well plate was sequenced on its own single-read 150-cycle Illumina NextSeq 550 flow cell. In the paper's pipeline: Because the immunoSEQ output held only junctional sequences and lacked quality scores, the filtering could not match the filtering applied to full-length reads. To assign V/J genes and CDR3, sequences were annotated using PyIR, a Python wrapper for IgBLAST v1.9, with IMGT germline references. Reads were removed for weak V/J assignments (E-value above 1e-6), missing CDR3, stop codons, out-of-frame junctions, or ambiguous translated residues. V3J clonotypes were defined by identical inferred V gene, J gene, and CDR3 amino acid sequence. Percentage overlap between repertoires was calculated by dividing the number of shared unique clonotypes by the size of the smaller repertoire. Three approaches were used to assess repertoire richness: RTK rarefaction, the Chao1 estimator, and Recon v2.1 estimates of unobserved clonotypes. OLGA was used to compute generation probabilities for all TCRbeta clonotypes that the gDNA method yielded from a few donors. TCRdb limited this immuneACCESS table to in-frame rearrangements with V and J called. A share of clones is missing; checked studies link under half to unresolved V genes, and the rest is unexplained. V and J calls and clone size are copied from that table; D and trimming were computed from the DNA. The sample data list 2 million to 2.5 million clones, and 93% of these were observed just once. Of the sample, about 0.38% is held by the ten largest clones.

This sample was included in a study of shared clonotypes between healthy human individuals (dated by TCRdb to the early 2020s). A note on the overall study: A couple of women and a few men aged 18 to 49 years were included in the cohort. For each donor, CD4 naive and CD4 memory were each given three plates, CD8 naive was given two plates, and CD8 memory was given one plate. The study deeply sequenced blood TCR repertoires of about 5 healthy adults to estimate repertoire size and the extent of clonotype sharing between individuals. Different laboratories and diverse techniques were used to prepare libraries and sequence TCR repertoires, to increase sequencing depth and limit assay-specific biases. Leukapheresis yielded between about 0.94 and 8.9 billion PBMCs per donor.

Study-wide conclusions, independent of this receptor: Sampling was limited to blood, and TCR repertoires in tissue likely differ from TCR repertoires in blood. Rarefaction of sorted-subset datasets indicated incomplete sequencing despite the large sequencing depth. Compared with non-shared clonotypes, the clonotypes found in all four sorted-subset donors had higher generation probabilities. Naive subsets generally had larger estimated clonotype richness than memory subsets did. Pairwise subsampling indicated that sequencing depth was expected to affect the degree of clonotype sharing among donors. Because the study included only a small number of donors, the genetic and exposure-history diversity represented was limited. When four donors were compared, the shared fraction of clonotypes was about 5% for naive CD4, around 3.5% for naive CD8, more than 2% for memory CD4, and roughly 0.4% for memory CD8.

Donors were healthy HIV-negative adults with no recently reported acute infections or vaccinations. Every donor was a Caucasian adult residing in Nashville, Tennessee, USA. CD4+ T cells were enriched by magnetic negative selection; naive cells were then positively selected on CD45RA, and the negative fraction formed the memory subset. Blood was collected by leukapheresis, and PBMCs were isolated by Ficoll-Histopaque density gradient centrifugation and then cryopreserved in liquid nitrogen vapor phase. Analytical flow cytometry was used to check the purity and quantity of each magnetically sorted T cell population. Each sorted fraction had its genomic DNA isolated and then quantified by UV absorbance on a Nanodrop 2000c. A distance of 11 bases separates the germline ends of V and J, which lose 4 bases and 6 bases respectively. The CDR3 contains 13 residues, cysteine and phenylalanine counted. Only CDR3 DNA is held: 39 bases, read in frame from base 1. CDR1 MNHNS and CDR2 SASEGT are derived from the germline V gene.

Sequencing used naive CD4+ T cells from PBMCs. The cell subset or site label, as the study defines it: CD45RA+ positively selected. The sequence links TRBV6-1 to TRBJ2-3, with the D gene uncertain. The sequence came from a man younger than 30 in good health. Some clones in this sample may be carry-over from other donors' samples. The CDR3 amino acid sequence is: CASSGERRDTQYF. Here is the DNA: TGTGCCAGCAGTGGAGAGAGAAGGGATACGCAGTATTTT.